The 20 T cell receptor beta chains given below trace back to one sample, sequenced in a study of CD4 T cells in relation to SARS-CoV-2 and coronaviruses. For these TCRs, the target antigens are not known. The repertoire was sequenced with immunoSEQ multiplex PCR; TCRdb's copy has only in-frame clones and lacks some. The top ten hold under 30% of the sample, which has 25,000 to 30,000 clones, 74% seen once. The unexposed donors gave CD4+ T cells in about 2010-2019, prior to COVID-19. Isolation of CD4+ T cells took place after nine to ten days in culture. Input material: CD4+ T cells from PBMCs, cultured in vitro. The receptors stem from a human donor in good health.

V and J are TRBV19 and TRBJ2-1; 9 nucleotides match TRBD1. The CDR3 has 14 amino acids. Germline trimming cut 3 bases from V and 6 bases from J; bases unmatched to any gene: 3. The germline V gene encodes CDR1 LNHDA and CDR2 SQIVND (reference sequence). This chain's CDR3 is CASSIRGQGNEQFF. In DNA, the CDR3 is TGTGCCAGTAGTATTAGGGGACAGGGCAATGAGCAGTTCTTC. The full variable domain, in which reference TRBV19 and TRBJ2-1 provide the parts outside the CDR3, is DGGITQSPKYLFRKEGQNVTLSCEQNLNHDAMYWYRQDPGQGLRLIYYSQIVNDFQKGDIAEGYSVSREKKESFPLTVTSAQKNPTAFYLCASSIRGQGNEQFFGPGTRLTVL.

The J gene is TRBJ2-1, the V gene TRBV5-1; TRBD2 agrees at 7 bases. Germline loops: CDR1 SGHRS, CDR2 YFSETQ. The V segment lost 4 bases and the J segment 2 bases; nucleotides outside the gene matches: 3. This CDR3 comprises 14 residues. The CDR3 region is CASSLAEAYNEQFF. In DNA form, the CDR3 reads TGCGCCAGCAGCCTAGCGGAGGCCTACAATGAGCAGTTCTTC. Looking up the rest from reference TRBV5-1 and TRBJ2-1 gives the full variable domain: KAGVTQTPRYLIKTRGQQVTLSCSPISGHRSVSWYQQTPGQGLQFLFEYFSETQRNKGNFPGRFSGRQFSNSRSEMNVSTLELGDSALYLCASSLAEAYNEQFFGPGTRLTVL.

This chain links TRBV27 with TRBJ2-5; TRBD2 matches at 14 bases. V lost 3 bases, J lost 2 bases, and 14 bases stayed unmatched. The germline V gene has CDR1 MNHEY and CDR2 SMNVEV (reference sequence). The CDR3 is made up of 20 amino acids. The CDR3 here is CASSFSLGLAGENIQETQYF. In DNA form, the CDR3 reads TGTGCCAGCAGTTTTTCCTTGGGACTAGCGGGAGAAAACATACAAGAGACCCAGTACTTC.

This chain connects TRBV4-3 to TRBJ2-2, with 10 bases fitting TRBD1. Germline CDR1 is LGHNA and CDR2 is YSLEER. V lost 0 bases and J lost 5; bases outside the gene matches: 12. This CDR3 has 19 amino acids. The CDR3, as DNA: TGCGCCAGCAGCCAAGACGATAATGACAGGGGGCTAAGGACCGGGGAGCTGTTTTTT. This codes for CASSQDDNDRGLRTGELFF.

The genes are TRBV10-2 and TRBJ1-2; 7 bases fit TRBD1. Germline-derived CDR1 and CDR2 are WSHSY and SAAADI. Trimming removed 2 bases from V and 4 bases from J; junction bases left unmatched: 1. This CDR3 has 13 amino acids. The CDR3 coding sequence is TGCGCCAGCAGTGAGGCAGGGGGCTATGGCTACACCTTC. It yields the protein CASSEAGGYGYTF.

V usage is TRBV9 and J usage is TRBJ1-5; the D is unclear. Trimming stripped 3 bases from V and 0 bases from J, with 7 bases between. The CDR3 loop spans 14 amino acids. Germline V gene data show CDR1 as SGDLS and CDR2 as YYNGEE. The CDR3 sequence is CASSGGYSNQPQHF. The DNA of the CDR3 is TGTGCCAGCAGCGGGGGATATAGCAATCAGCCCCAGCATTTT.

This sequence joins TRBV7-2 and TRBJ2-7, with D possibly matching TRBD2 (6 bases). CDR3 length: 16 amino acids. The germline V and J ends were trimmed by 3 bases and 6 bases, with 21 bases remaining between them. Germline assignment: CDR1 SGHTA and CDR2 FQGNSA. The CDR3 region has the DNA TGTGCCAGCAGCTTCTCCGGAGGGACTGGGGCCCGCGAGCAGTACTTC. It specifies CASSFSGGTGAREQYF.

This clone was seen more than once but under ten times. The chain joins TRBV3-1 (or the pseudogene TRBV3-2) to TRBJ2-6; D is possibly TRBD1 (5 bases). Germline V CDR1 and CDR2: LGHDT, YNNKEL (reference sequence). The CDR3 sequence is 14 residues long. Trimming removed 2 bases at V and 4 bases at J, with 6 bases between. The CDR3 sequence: CASSQHRGANVLTF. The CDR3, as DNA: TGTGCCAGCAGCCAACACAGGGGGGCCAACGTCCTGACTTTC.

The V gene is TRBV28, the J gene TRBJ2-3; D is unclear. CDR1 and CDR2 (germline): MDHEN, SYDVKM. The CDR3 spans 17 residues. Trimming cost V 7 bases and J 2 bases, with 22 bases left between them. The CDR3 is CASTPGSILHITDTQYF. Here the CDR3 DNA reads TGTGCCAGCACGCCTGGGTCCATTCTCCATATCACAGATACGCAGTATTTT.

The CDR3 DNA follows: TGCGCCAGCAGCCAGCAGGGGACCCCCTACGAGCAGTACTTC. It codes for CASSQQGTPYEQYF. The V call is TRBV4-1, the J call TRBJ2-7, with D possibly matching TRBD1 (6 bases). Germline CDR1 reads MGHRA; CDR2 reads YSYEKL. The CDR3 contains 14 residues. V dropped 3 bases and J dropped 2 bases, with 11 bases sitting between them.

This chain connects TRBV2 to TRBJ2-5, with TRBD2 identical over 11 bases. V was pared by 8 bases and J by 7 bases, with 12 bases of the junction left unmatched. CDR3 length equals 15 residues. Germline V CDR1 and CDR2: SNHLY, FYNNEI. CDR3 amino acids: CASVGGTSGMGTQYF. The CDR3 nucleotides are TGTGCCAGCGTCGGAGGGACTAGCGGAATGGGGACCCAGTACTTC.

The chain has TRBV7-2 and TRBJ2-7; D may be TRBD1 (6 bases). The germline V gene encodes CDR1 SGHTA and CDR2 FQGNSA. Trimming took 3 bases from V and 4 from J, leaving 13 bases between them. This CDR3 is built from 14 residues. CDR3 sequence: CASSFAIGQYEQYF. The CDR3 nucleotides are TGTGCCAGCAGCTTTGCGATCGGACAGTACGAGCAGTACTTC.

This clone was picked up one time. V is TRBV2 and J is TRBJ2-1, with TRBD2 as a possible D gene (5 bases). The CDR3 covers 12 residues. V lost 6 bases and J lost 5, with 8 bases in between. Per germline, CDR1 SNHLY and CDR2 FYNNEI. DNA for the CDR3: TGTGCCAGCAGGTTCGGGAACAATGAGCAGTTCTTC. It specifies CASRFGNNEQFF.

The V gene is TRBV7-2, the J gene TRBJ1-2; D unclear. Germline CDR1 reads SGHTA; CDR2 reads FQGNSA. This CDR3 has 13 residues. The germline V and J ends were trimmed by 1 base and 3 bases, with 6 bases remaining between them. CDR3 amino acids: CASSLEPYYGYTF. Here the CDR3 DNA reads TGTGCCAGCAGCTTAGAACCTTACTATGGCTACACCTTC.

The CDR3 bases are TGTGCCAGCACTAGACTAGCGGGGGAAAACATTCAGTACTTC. As protein: CASTRLAGENIQYF. This chain joins TRBV6-5 and TRBJ2-4; 12 positions match TRBD2. CDR1 and CDR2 (germline): MNHEY, SVGAGI. The CDR3 is 14 amino acids. After removal of 7 bases from V and 5 bases from J, the junction contained 3 bases not matched to a gene.

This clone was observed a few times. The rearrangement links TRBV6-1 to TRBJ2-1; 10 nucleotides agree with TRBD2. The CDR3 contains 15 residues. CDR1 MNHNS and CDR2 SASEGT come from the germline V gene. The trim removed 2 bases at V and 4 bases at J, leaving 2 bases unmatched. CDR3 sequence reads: CASSESSGSYNEQFF. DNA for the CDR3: TGTGCCAGCAGTGAATCTAGCGGGAGTTACAATGAGCAGTTCTTC.

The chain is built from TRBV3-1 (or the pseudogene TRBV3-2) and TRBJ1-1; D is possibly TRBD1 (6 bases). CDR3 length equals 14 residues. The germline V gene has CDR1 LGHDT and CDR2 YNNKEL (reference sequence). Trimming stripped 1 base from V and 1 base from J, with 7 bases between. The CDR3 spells CASSQARGNTEAFF. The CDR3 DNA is TGTGCCAGCAGCCAAGCCAGGGGGAACACTGAAGCTTTCTTT.

The CDR3, as DNA: TGTGCCAGCAAAGTCCCTGAAGAGGCCTACAATGAGCAGTTCTTC. It specifies CASKVPEEAYNEQFF. The chain is built from TRBV7-2 and TRBJ2-1; D is unclear. V was pared by 7 bases and J by 2 bases, with 15 bases between. The CDR3 extends over 15 amino acids. Germline V gene data show CDR1 as SGHTA and CDR2 as FQGNSA.

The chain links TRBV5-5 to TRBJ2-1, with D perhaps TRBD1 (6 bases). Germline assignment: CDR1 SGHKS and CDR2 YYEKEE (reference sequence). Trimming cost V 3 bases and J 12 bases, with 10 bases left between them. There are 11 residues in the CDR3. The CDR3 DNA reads TGTGCCAGCAGCTCCTTAGGGGGGCAGTTCTTC. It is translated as CASSSLGGQFF.

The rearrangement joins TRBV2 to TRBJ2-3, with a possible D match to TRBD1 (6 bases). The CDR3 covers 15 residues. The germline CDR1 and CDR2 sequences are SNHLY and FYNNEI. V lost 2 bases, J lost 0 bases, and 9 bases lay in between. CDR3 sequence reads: CASSEWDTSTDTQYF. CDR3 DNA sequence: TGTGCCAGCAGTGAATGGGACACTAGCACAGATACGCAGTATTTT.